This TCR beta chain was retrieved from a study of T cells expressing NK-cell markers. Turning to the study itself: Seven donors tested HCMV-seropositive and one tested seronegative among the eight sequenced.

TCRdb re-analyzed the 5' RACE reads; it lists each CDR3 protein once, without DNA. The listing contains a few hundred thousand distinct CDR3 sequences. The CDR3 loop spans 14 amino acids. Germline-derived CDR1 and CDR2 are SGHKS and YYEKEE (reference sequence). The chain links TRBV5-5 to TRBJ2-7; lacking DNA, the TRBD2 call made by TCRdb goes unchecked. The clonotype was recovered from a man between 18 and 35 years old in good health. Sequencing was carried out using blood T cells: a sorted CD56 or NKG2C T cell subset, CD4+ or CD8+ T cells, or bulk PBMC T cells (not recorded which). The CDR3 sequence is CASSFEGTSEVQYF.